The T cell receptor beta chain under discussion was sequenced for a study of T cells after yellow fever vaccination. UMIs and a universal primer site were added when TCR cDNA was made by 5'RACE template switching. TCRdb itself ran the 5' RACE reads through MiXCR, one entry per CDR3 protein. The data contain roughly 120,000 distinct CDR3 sequences, roughly 7.2% of them singletons. Germline CDR1 is SGHRS and CDR2 is YFSETQ. V trimming: 3 bases; J trimming: 5 bases; junction bases outside the gene matches: 5. There are 14 residues in the CDR3. This clonotype was recorded many times. What it recognizes is unknown. Study outcomes and limitations: In FACS-sorted repertoires, abundant clonotypes from the bulk population could appear as contaminants. Booster sampling recovered most clones from primary vaccination (approximately 97% CD4, 80% to 90% CD8). Shared CD4/CD8 clonotypes were a small share, likely from convergent recombination.

The sequencing used CD4+ T cells sorted from PBMCs, collected about 49 days after the first yellow fever vaccination. This chain uses TRBV5-1 with TRBJ2-5; 9 bases align to TRBD1. The sequence came from a man younger than 35 who received the YFV17D yellow fever vaccine. The CDR3, as DNA: TGCGCCAGCAGCTCGTTACAGGGGGCTGAGACCCAGTACTTC. Translating it yields CASSSLQGAETQYF. The full variable domain, with the rest looked up from reference TRBV5-1 and TRBJ2-5, is KAGVTQTPRYLIKTRGQQVTLSCSPISGHRSVSWYQQTPGQGLQFLFEYFSETQRNKGNFPGRFSGRQFSNSRSEMNVSTLELGDSALYLCASSSLQGAETQYFGPGTRLLVL.